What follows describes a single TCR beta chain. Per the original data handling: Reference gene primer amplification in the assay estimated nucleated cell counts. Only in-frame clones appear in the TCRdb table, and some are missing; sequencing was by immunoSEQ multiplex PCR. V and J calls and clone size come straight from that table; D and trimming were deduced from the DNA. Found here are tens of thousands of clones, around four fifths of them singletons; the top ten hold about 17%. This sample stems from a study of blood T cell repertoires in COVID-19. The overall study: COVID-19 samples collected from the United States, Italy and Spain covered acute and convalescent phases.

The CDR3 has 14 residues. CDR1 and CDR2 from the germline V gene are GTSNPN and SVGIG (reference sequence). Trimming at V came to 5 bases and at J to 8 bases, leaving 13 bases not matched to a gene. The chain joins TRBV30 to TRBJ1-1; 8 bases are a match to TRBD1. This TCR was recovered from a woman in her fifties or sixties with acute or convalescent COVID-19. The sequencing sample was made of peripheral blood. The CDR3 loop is CAWARTGSYSEAFF. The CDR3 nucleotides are TGTGCCTGGGCAAGGACAGGGTCCTACTCCGAAGCTTTCTTT.